Presented here are 8 T cell receptor beta chains from one specimen sequenced in a study of blood T cells in healthy people across ages. For the second PCR, which ran for about 6 to 11 cycles, a sample-barcoded 5' primer and a J-beta primer mix were used. In TCRdb, the 5' RACE reads were re-called with MiXCR into one record per CDR3 protein. Among around 1.7 million distinct CDR3 sequences listed, roughly 27% were seen once. Sequenced sample: blood. These TCRs come from a woman under 40 in good health.

In its sample, this clonotype was seen once. A much larger clone differs by one base, so this may be a read error. This sequence joins TRBV27 and TRBJ2-4; 7 positions agree with TRBD2. The CDR3 is made up of 14 amino acids. Germline lookup yields CDR1 MNHEY and CDR2 SMNVEV (reference sequence). Trimming removed 4 bases from V and 13 bases from J; junction bases left unmatched: 13. The CDR3 here is CASSWGGLDNEQYF. The CDR3 DNA is TGTGCCAGCAGTTGGGGGGGACTTGACAATGAGCAGTACTTC.

This clonotype appeared a few times. V gene TRBV27 combines with J gene TRBJ2-3; D gene unclear. The CDR3 length is 14 residues. Germline CDR1 is MNHEY and CDR2 is SMNVEV (reference sequence). V was cut by 4 bases and J by 2 bases, with 10 bases left in between. The CDR3 nucleotides read TGTGCCAGCAGTTCGGAGACGCTCACAGATACGCAGTATTTT. Translated, it gives CASSSETLTDTQYF.

Points on this clonotype: This may arise from a read error, as a much more abundant clone is one base away. The chain has TRBV10-3 and TRBJ2-5; D perhaps matches TRBD1 (8 bases). Germline values: CDR1 ENHRY, CDR2 SYGVKD. V was cut by 6 bases and J by 3 bases, with 20 bases left in between. This CDR3 has 16 residues. CDR3 nucleotide sequence: TGTGCCATCAGCAGGGGGGGCAGGGGGCTAGAAGAGACCCAGTACTTC. This gives the protein CAISRGGRGLEETQYF.

This clonotype was seen at least ten times. The CDR3 loop reads CSAGTSRANVLTF. The DNA for the CDR3 is TGCAGTGCGGGGACTAGCAGGGCCAACGTCCTGACTTTC. The gene calls are TRBV20-1 and TRBJ2-6; 9 positions match TRBD2. Germline loops: CDR1 DFQATT, CDR2 SNEGSKA (reference sequence). Trimming at V came to 6 bases and at J to 5 bases, leaving 2 bases not matched to a gene. The CDR3 consists of 13 residues.

With respect to this clonotype: A far larger clone is just one base off, so this is likely a read error. The V and J genes are TRBV12-3 or TRBV12-4 and TRBJ2-1; TRBD1 aligns across 8 bases. This CDR3 is built from 14 residues. J lost 10 bases, V lost 5 bases, and 10 bases had no gene match. CDR3: CASSADRGLYEQFF. CDR3 DNA: TGTGCCAGCAGTGCAGACAGGGGCCTCTACGAGCAGTTCTTC.

Comments on this clonotype: This may stem from a read error, because a much larger clone lies one nucleotide away. The chain's CDR3 is CSAREKERVRVIYGYTF. CDR3 DNA sequence: TGCAGTGCTAGAGAAAAGGAGCGGGTCAGAGTGATCTATGGCTACACCTTC. V gene TRBV20-1 combines with J gene TRBJ1-2; D gene unclear. There are 17 residues in the CDR3. In germline, CDR1 is DFQATT, CDR2 SNEGSKA (reference sequence). V gave up 0 bases and J gave up 4 bases, with 21 bases separating them.

The table lists this clonotype with a count of one. A much larger clonotype is one base distant, so this may be a read error. V is TRBV27 and J is TRBJ2-1; 7 nucleotides agree with TRBD1. V shed 6 bases, J shed 2 bases, and the junction held 7 bases outside the gene matches. The CDR3 is 15 amino acids. In germline, CDR1 is MNHEY, CDR2 SMNVEV (reference sequence). The CDR3 region is CASRTIGTAYNEQFF. The CDR3 DNA sequence: TGTGCCAGCAGGACCATCGGGACAGCCTACAATGAGCAGTTCTTC.

This clonotype was observed a few times. J is TRBJ1-4 and V is TRBV7-6, with D unresolved. The CDR3 runs to 15 residues. Trimming left V 5 bases short and J 0 bases short, with 10 bases between. The germline CDR1 and CDR2 sequences are SGHVS and FNYEAQ. For the CDR3, the DNA is TGTGCCAGCAGCGAGGAGACTGCAACTAATGAAAAACTGTTTTTT. This sequence encodes CASSEETATNEKLFF.